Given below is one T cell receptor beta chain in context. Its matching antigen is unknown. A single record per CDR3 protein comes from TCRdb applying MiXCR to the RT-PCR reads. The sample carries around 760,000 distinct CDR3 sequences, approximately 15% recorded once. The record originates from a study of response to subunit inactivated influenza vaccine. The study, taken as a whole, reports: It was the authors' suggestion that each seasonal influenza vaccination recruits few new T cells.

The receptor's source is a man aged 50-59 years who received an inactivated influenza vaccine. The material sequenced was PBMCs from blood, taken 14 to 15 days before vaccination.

The CDR3 loop reads CASSLGVFTGAQETQYF. CDR3 sequence (DNA): TGTGCCAGCAGCTTAGGAGTTTTTACGGGGGCCCAAGAGACCCAGTACTTC. V and J are TRBV7-6 and TRBJ2-5, with D possibly being TRBD1 or TRBD2 (6 bases each). With 1 base removed from V and 1 base from J, the gap between germline ends came to 16 bases. This CDR3 has 17 residues. Germline-derived CDR1 and CDR2 are SGHVS and FNYEAQ.